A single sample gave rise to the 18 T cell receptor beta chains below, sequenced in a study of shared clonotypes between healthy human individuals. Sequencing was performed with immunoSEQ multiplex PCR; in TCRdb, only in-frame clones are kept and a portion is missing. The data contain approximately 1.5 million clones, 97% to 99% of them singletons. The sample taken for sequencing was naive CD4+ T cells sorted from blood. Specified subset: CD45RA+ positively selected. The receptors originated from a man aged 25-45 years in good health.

As DNA, the CDR3 is TGTGCCAGCAGTGAATTTAGGTCCATCGCGGGCGAGCAGTACTTC. Encoded protein: CASSEFRSIAGEQYF. This chain links TRBV25-1 with TRBJ2-7; TRBD2 might be the D (5 bases). The V gene's germline CDR1 is MGHDK and CDR2 SYGVNS. The CDR3 runs 15 residues. Trimming took off 1 base at V and 6 bases at J, with 16 bases between the two ends.

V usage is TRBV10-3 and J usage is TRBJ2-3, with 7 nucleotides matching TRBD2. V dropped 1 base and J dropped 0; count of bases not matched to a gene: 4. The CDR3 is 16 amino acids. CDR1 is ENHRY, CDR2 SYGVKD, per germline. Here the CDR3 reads CAISELGGSSTDTQYF. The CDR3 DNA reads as TGTGCCATCAGTGAGTTGGGCGGGAGTAGCACAGATACGCAGTATTTT.

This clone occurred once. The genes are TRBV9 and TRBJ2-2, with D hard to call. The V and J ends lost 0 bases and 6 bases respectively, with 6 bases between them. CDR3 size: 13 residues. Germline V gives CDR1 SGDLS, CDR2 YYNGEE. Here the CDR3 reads CASSVGLAGELFF. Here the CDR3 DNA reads TGTGCCAGCAGCGTAGGTCTAGCCGGGGAGCTGTTTTTT.

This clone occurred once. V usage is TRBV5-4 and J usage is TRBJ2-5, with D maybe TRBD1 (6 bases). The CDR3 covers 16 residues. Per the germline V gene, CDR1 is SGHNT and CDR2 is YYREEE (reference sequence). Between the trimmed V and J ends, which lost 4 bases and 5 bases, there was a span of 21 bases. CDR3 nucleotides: TGTGCCAGCAGCCCGAACTTAAGACAGGCCAAGGAGACCCAGTACTTC. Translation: CASSPNLRQAKETQYF.

The DNA of the CDR3 is TGTGCCAGCTCACCAGGGACAGAAAGCTACGAGCAGTACTTC. It translates to CASSPGTESYEQYF. This chain connects TRBV18 to TRBJ2-7; 7 bases match TRBD1. The CDR3 totals 14 residues. Per germline, CDR1 KGHSH and CDR2 LQKENI. The ends lost 2 bases at V and 3 bases at J; junction bases unmatched: 4.

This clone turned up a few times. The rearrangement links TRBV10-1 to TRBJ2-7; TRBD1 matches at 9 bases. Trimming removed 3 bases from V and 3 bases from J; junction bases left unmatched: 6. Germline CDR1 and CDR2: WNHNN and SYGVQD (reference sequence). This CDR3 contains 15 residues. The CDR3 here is CASSEGGQGYYEQYF. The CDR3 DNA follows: TGCGCCAGCAGTGAAGGGGGACAGGGATACTACGAGCAGTACTTC.

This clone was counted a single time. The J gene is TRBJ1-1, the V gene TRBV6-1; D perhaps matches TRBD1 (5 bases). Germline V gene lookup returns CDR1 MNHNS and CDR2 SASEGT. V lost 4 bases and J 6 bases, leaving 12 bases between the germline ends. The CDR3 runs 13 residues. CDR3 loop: CASSVQGGAEAFF. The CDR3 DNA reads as TGTGCCAGCAGTGTTCAGGGTGGGGCTGAAGCTTTCTTT.

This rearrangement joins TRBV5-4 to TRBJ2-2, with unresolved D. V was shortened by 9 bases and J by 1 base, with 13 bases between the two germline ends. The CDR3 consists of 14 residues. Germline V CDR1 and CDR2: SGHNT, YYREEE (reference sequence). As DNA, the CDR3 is TGTGCCATAATTCCCAATCGGAACACCGGGGAGCTGTTTTTT. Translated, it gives CAIIPNRNTGELFF. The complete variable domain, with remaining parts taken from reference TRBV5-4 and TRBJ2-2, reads ETGVTQSPTHLIKTRGQQVTLRCSSQSGHNTVSWYQQALGQGPQFIFQYYREEENGRGNFPPRFSGLQFPNYSSELNVNALELDDSALYLCAIIPNRNTGELFFGEGSRLTVL.

The CDR3 nucleotides are TGTGCCTGGATTAATCAGGGGGCTTGGAACACTGAAGCTTTCTTT. Its protein is CAWINQGAWNTEAFF. The chain uses TRBV30 and TRBJ1-1; 8 nucleotides agree with TRBD1. From germline, CDR1 is GTSNPN and CDR2 SVGIG (reference sequence). The J segment lost 1 base and the V segment lost 4 bases, leaving 8 bases of the junction unmatched. The CDR3 has 15 amino acids.

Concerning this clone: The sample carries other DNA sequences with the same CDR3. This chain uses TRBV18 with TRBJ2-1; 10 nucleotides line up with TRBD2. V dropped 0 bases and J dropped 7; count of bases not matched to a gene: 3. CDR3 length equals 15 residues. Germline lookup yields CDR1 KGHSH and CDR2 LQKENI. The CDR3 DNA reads TGTGCCAGCTCACCACCTAGCGGGAGGTCTAATGAGCAGTTCTTC. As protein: CASSPPSGRSNEQFF.

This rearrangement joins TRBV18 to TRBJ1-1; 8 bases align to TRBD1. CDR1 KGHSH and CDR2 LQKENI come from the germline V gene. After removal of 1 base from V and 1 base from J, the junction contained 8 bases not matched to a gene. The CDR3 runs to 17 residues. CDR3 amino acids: CASSPLPQGATNTEAFF. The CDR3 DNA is TGTGCCAGCTCACCACTACCCCAGGGGGCAACGAACACTGAAGCTTTCTTT.

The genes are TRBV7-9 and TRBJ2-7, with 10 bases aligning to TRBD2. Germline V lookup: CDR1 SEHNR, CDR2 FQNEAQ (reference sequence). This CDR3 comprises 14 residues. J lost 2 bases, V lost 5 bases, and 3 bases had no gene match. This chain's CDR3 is CASSGTSETYEQYF. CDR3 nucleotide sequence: TGTGCCAGCAGCGGGACTAGCGAAACCTACGAGCAGTACTTC.

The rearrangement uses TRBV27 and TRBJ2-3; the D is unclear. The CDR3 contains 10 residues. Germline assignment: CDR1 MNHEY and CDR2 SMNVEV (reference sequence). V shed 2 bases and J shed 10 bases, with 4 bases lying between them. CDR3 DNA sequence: TGTGCCAGCAGTTTACAGCCGCAGTATTTT. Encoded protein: CASSLQPQYF.

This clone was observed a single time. The CDR3 nucleotides read TGTGCCAGCAGCTTGTTTGGACAGGGACAAGAGACCCAGTACTTC. Residues: CASSLFGQGQETQYF. This chain connects TRBV5-4 to TRBJ2-5; TRBD1 matches 8 bases. This CDR3 region has 15 residues. Germline V gene data show CDR1 as SGHNT and CDR2 as YYREEE (reference sequence). V lost 1 base, J lost 2 bases, and 4 bases stayed unmatched.

CDR3: CASSYRREFNYGYTF. The CDR3 DNA is TGTGCCAGCAGTTACCGTCGGGAATTTAACTATGGCTACACCTTC. The chain carries TRBV6-5 and TRBJ1-2, with unresolved D. CDR1 MNHEY and CDR2 SVGAGI come from the germline V gene. CDR3 size: 15 residues. Trimming took 2 bases from V and 1 from J, leaving 11 bases between them.

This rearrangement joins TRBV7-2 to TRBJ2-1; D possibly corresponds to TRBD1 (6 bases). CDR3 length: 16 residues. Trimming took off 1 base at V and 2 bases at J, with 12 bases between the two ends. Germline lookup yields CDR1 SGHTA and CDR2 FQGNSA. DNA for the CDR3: TGTGCCAGCAGCTTAGTAATACAGGGAACCTACAATGAGCAGTTCTTC. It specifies CASSLVIQGTYNEQFF. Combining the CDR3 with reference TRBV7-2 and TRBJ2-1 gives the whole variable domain GAGVSQSPSNKVTEKGKDVELRCDPISGHTALYWYRQSLGQGLEFLIYFQGNSAPDKSGLPSDRFSAERTGGSVSTLTIQRTQQEDSAVYLCASSLVIQGTYNEQFFGPGTRLTVL.

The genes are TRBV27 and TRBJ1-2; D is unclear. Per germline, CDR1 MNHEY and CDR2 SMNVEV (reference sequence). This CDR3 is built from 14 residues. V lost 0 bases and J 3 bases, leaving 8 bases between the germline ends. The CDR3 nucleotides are TGTGCCAGCAGTTTATCCGGGTCCTACTATGGCTACACCTTC. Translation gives CASSLSGSYYGYTF.

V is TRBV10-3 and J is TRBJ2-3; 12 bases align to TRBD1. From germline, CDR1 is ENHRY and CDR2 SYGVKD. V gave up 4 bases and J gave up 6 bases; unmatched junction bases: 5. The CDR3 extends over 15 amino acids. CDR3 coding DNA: TGTGCCATCAGTGGAGGGACAGGGGGCTTGGATACGCAGTATTTT. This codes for CAISGGTGGLDTQYF.